What follows describes a single TCR beta chain. This table comes from immunoSEQ multiplex PCR, and its TCRdb copy is limited to in-frame clones, with some not included. The sample lists around 84,000 clones, around 94% seen once, with around 0.91% in the top ten. This record belongs to a study of T cell changes during pregnancy in multiple sclerosis. The sample in question was peripheral blood, obtained in the second trimester of pregnancy. This receptor was identified in a female donor in good health, enrolled as a control in a pregnancy study.

The CDR3 sequence is CASSFRREGRETQYF. CDR3 sequence (DNA): TGTGCCAGCAGTTTCAGGCGGGAGGGACGAGAGACCCAGTACTTC. V is TRBV27 and J is TRBJ2-5, with 9 bases lining up with TRBD2. V was pared by 3 bases and J by 4 bases, with 6 bases of the junction left unmatched. CDR3 length: 15 amino acids. From germline, CDR1 is MNHEY and CDR2 SMNVEV (reference sequence).